One sample yielded the 6 T cell receptor beta chains listed below, sequenced in a study of blood T cells in healthy people across ages. It was with a sample-barcoded 5' primer and a J-beta primer mix that a second PCR of roughly 7 to 12 cycles was run. TCRdb reprocessed the 5' RACE reads with MiXCR, giving one entry per CDR3 protein. The sample yields under 1,000,000 distinct CDR3 sequences, around 36% seen once. Sequenced sample: blood. These receptors were collected from a man younger than 35 in good health.

The J gene is TRBJ2-5, the V gene TRBV6-1; 8 bases agree with TRBD1. The J call could be wrong; TRBJ2-7 is a better fit for the DNA end. Germline CDR1 reads MNHNS; CDR2 reads SASEGT. CDR3 length: 15 residues. The CDR3 sequence: CASSEPQGGPYEQYF. In nucleotides, the CDR3 is TGTGCCAGCAGTGAGCCACAGGGGGGTCCCTACGAGCAGTACTTC.

This clonotype was detected a few times. The gene calls are TRBV3-1 and TRBJ2-5; D is perhaps TRBD1 or TRBD2 (5 bases each). The length of the CDR3 is 15 residues. Trimming removed 0 bases at V and 1 base at J, with 9 bases between. Germline CDR1 LGHDT, CDR2 YNNKEL (reference sequence). CDR3 loop: CASSQERGVQETQYF. The CDR3, as DNA: TGTGCCAGCAGCCAAGAAAGAGGGGTCCAAGAGACCCAGTACTTC.

This chain uses TRBV28 with TRBJ2-2; TRBD1 might be the D (6 bases). The length of the CDR3 is 14 residues. The germline CDR1 and CDR2 sequences are MDHEN and SYDVKM. V dropped 4 bases and J dropped 5 bases, with 11 bases sitting between them. CDR3 region: CASSSGERTGELFF. The CDR3 nucleotides read TGTGCCAGCAGTTCAGGGGAGAGGACCGGGGAGCTGTTTTTT.

A word on this clonotype: The junction departs from germline at one end; a sequencing error may be responsible. V is TRBV7-8 and J is TRBJ2-1, with TRBD1 as a possible D gene (6 bases). Germline V gene data show CDR1 as SGHVS and CDR2 as FQNEAQ. This CDR3 region has 13 residues. CDR3 sequence (DNA): TGTGCCGGCAGCTTAGCAGCAGGGGATGAGCAGTTCTTC. Translating it yields CAGSLAAGDEQFF.

With respect to this clonotype: Its ends do not fully match the called genes, so a read error is possible. The chain is built from TRBV14 and TRBJ1-2, with TRBD1 as a possible D gene (5 bases). The germline V gene has CDR1 SGHDN and CDR2 FVKESK. This CDR3 region has 13 residues. CDR3 nucleotides: TGTGCCAGCGGCCAAGGGGCCCGAGGAAGCTACACCTTC. It is translated as CASGQGARGSYTF.

This clonotype was detected only a few times. The chain joins TRBV6-2 or TRBV6-3 to TRBJ2-1; D is possibly TRBD1 or TRBD2 (5 bases each). Germline V lookup: CDR1 MNHEY, CDR2 SVGEGT. This CDR3 has 9 amino acids. V dropped 8 bases and J dropped 10 bases, with 6 bases sitting between them. CDR3 sequence (DNA): TGTGCCAGCGGGACCGAGCAGTTCTTC. It translates to CASGTEQFF.